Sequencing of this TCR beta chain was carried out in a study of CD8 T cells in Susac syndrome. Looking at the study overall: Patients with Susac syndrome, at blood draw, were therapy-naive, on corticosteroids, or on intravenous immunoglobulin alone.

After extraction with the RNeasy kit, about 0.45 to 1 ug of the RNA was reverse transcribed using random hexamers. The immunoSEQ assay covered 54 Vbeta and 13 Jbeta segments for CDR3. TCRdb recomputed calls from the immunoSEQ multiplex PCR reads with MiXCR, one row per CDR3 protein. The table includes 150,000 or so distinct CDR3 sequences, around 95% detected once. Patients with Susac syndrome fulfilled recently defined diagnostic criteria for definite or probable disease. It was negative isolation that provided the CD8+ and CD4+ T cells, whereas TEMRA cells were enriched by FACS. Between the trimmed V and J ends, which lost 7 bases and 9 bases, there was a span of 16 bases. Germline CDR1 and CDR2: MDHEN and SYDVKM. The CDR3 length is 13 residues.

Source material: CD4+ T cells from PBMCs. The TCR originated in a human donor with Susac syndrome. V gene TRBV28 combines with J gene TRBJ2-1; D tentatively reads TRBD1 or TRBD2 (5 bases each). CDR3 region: CASILNRSGEQFF. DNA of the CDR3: TGTGCCAGCATTCTAAACAGGAGCGGTGAGCAGTTCTTC.